This TCR beta chain was documented in a study of a mutant IDH1 vaccine in newly diagnosed glioma. The wider study: It was radiotherapy, temozolomide, or both that patients received previously, with most receiving both.

On this clone itself: The antigen remains undetermined.

The V end was cut by 7 bases, the J end by 3 bases, with 14 bases between. The CDR3 length is 13 residues. Germline V gives CDR1 GTSNPN, CDR2 SVGIG (reference sequence). This table comes from immunoSEQ multiplex PCR, and its TCRdb copy is limited to in-frame clones, with some not included. Of about 84,000 clones listed, about 81% are singletons. Sample time point: week 47, end of study. The investigators gave 300 ug of mutant IDH1 20-mer peptide in each vaccine dose, together with topical imiquimod. The rearrangement links TRBV30 to TRBJ2-3; a possible D gene is TRBD1 (8 bases). The clonotype comes from a man between 35 and 55 years old with glioma. The sample here was PBMCs, taken from a glioma patient whose treatment included an IDH1 peptide vaccine. For the CDR3, the DNA is TGTGCCTCCACACAGGGGGGGACAGATACGCAGTATTTT. Amino acids: CASTQGGTDTQYF.